One and the same sample provided the 23 T cell receptor beta chains below, sequenced in a study of PD-L1 blockade in urothelial cancer (TCRdb year 2017). This specimen's time point label, interpreted: pretreatment peripheral blood. Receptor amplification or capture employed the immunoSEQ multiplex PCR assay. This immuneACCESS table, as held by TCRdb, lists in-frame sequences with V and J called but not all clones. Of the missing ones, under half trace to an unresolved V gene in checked studies; the others have no known cause. The sample profile shows 48,000 or so clones; approximately 90% of them were found once. In total, the top ten clones hold 14% to 15% of the sample. The specimen was PBMCs, collected around atezolizumab (anti-PD-L1) treatment. The receptors come from an older woman with urothelial cancer.

The J gene is TRBJ2-1, the V gene TRBV18; 10 bases are shared with TRBD1. Germline CDR1 is KGHSH and CDR2 is LQKENI. The CDR3 is 16 residues long. With 0 bases clipped from V and 4 bases from J, the junction kept 3 bases outside the gene matches. The CDR3 is CASSPPGQGKYNEQFF. CDR3 coding DNA: TGTGCCAGCTCACCACCGGGACAGGGGAAGTACAATGAGCAGTTCTTC.

This chain joins TRBV4-1 and TRBJ2-1; 16 bases are shared with TRBD2. Germline V CDR1 and CDR2: MGHRA, YSYEKL. This CDR3 comprises 17 residues. V was pared by 3 bases and J by 4 bases, with 3 bases of the junction left unmatched. The CDR3 sequence is CASSQGTSGGAYNEQFF. The CDR3 bases are TGCGCCAGCAGCCAGGGGACTAGCGGGGGGGCGTACAATGAGCAGTTCTTC.

V usage is TRBV19 and J usage is TRBJ2-5; 8 bases are a match to TRBD1. This CDR3 region has 16 residues. Germline V lookup: CDR1 LNHDA, CDR2 SQIVND (reference sequence). The J segment lost 5 bases and the V segment lost 4 bases, leaving 12 bases of the junction unmatched. DNA for the CDR3: TGTGCCAGTAGTACGAGCGGACAGGGATGGGAGGAGACCCAGTACTTC. Amino acids: CASSTSGQGWEETQYF.

The chain couples TRBV2 to TRBJ2-1, with 9 bases identical to TRBD2. The CDR3 is made up of 15 amino acids. J lost 4 bases, V lost 5 bases, and 6 bases had no gene match. CDR1 SNHLY and CDR2 FYNNEI come from the germline V gene. The CDR3 loop reads CASSPPLAGYNEQFF. The CDR3 region has the DNA TGTGCCAGCAGTCCCCCGCTAGCGGGGTACAATGAGCAGTTCTTC.

The V gene is TRBV19, the J gene TRBJ2-7; 8 nucleotides align to TRBD2. V lost 9 bases and J lost 4; bases outside the gene matches: 14. Germline loops: CDR1 LNHDA, CDR2 SQIVND (reference sequence). The CDR3 extends over 15 amino acids. This CDR3 is CASGPSGGGGYEQYF. DNA for the CDR3: TGTGCCAGCGGGCCAAGCGGGGGAGGTGGGTACGAGCAGTACTTC.

The rearrangement uses TRBV9 and TRBJ1-4; 7 positions match TRBD1. J lost 6 bases, V lost 2 bases, and 4 bases had no gene match. This CDR3 contains 14 residues. Germline V lookup: CDR1 SGDLS, CDR2 YYNGEE. The chain's CDR3 is CASSVRQGDEKLFF. In DNA, the CDR3 is TGTGCCAGCAGCGTTCGCCAGGGGGATGAAAAACTGTTTTTT.

In its sample, this clone was seen once. V gene TRBV9 combines with J gene TRBJ2-5; D is unclear. Germline CDR1 SGDLS, CDR2 YYNGEE. The CDR3 is 13 amino acids. Trimming pared 3 bases from V and 4 bases from J, leaving 10 bases between. This CDR3 is CASSGLARETQYF. The CDR3 DNA follows: TGTGCCAGCAGCGGGTTAGCTCGAGAGACCCAGTACTTC.

Only a few counts were recorded for this clone. V gene TRBV25-1 combines with J gene TRBJ1-2; TRBD1 matches at 9 bases. The junction had 7 bases not matched to a gene; V was cut back by 7 bases and J by 4 bases. The CDR3 runs to 14 residues. The germline V gene has CDR1 MGHDK and CDR2 SYGVNS. The DNA for the CDR3 is TGTGCCAGCACCGGGACAGGGTTCGGCTATGGCTACACCTTC. Its translation: CASTGTGFGYGYTF.

The chain recombines TRBV27 with TRBJ2-5; perhaps TRBD2 as D (6 bases). Germline V gene sequence: CDR1 MNHEY, CDR2 SMNVEV (reference sequence). The germline V and J ends were trimmed by 8 bases and 3 bases, with 25 bases remaining between them. There are 17 residues in the CDR3. The CDR3 nucleotides are TGTGCCAGCTCAGCGGCCACTTTCGGGACTTCAGAAGAGACCCAGTACTTC. Its translation is CASSAATFGTSEETQYF.

As for this clone: Sequence at one end of the junction differs from germline and may be a read error. The chain uses TRBV19 and TRBJ2-7; D might be TRBD2 (6 bases). The germline V gene encodes CDR1 LNHDA and CDR2 SQIVND (reference sequence). This CDR3 region has 11 residues. This CDR3 reads CASGNPGLSSF. DNA of the CDR3: TGTGCCAGCGGCAATCCGGGACTTTCCTCCTTC.

The chain recombines TRBV27 with TRBJ1-2; D uncertain. The V gene lost 0 bases and the J gene lost 4 bases, with 9 bases spanning the gap. The CDR3 consists of 14 residues. CDR1 and CDR2 from the germline V gene are MNHEY and SMNVEV (reference sequence). DNA of the CDR3: TGTGCCAGCAGTTTATCCCCATACTCCTATGGCTACACCTTC. Its translation is CASSLSPYSYGYTF.

The chain couples TRBV5-4 to TRBJ2-5, with a possible D match to TRBD2 (6 bases). The CDR3 is 14 amino acids. Trimming took 0 bases from V and 5 from J, leaving 11 bases between them. CDR1 SGHNT and CDR2 YYREEE come from the germline V gene (reference sequence). CDR3 nucleotides: TGTGCCAGCAGCTTGGGCGGGAAAGGCGAGACCCAGTACTTC. It translates to CASSLGGKGETQYF.

The chain carries TRBV27 and TRBJ2-3; 13 bases map to TRBD2. J was trimmed by 1 base and V by 7 bases; bases with no gene match: 8. CDR3 length: 17 residues. Germline lookup yields CDR1 MNHEY and CDR2 SMNVEV (reference sequence). CDR3 in amino acids: CASTRSGTSGGTDTQYF. The CDR3 coding sequence is TGTGCCAGCACCCGATCCGGGACTAGCGGGGGCACAGATACGCAGTATTTT.

The chain employs TRBV9 and TRBJ2-7; perhaps TRBD1 as D (5 bases). The CDR3 runs to 16 residues. Between the trimmed V and J ends, which lost 4 bases and 0 bases, there was a span of 17 bases. The germline CDR1 and CDR2 sequences are SGDLS and YYNGEE. The CDR3 region is CASSPRQSQSSYEQYF. The CDR3 DNA reads as TGTGCCAGCAGCCCCCGACAGTCTCAGAGCTCCTACGAGCAGTACTTC.

The chain combines TRBV7-9 with TRBJ2-2, with D perhaps TRBD2 (6 bases). Germline-derived CDR1 and CDR2 are SEHNR and FQNEAQ (reference sequence). Trimming left V 5 bases short and J 5 bases short, with 15 bases between. This CDR3 comprises 15 residues. The DNA of the CDR3 is TGTGCCAGCAGCCTAAGGCGGGGAGAGACCGGGGAGCTGTTTTTT. It encodes CASSLRRGETGELFF.

This rearrangement joins TRBV6-1 to TRBJ2-7, with 7 positions matching TRBD1. CDR1 is MNHNS and CDR2 is SASEGT in the germline V gene. The trim removed 4 bases at V and 6 bases at J, leaving 6 bases unmatched. CDR3 length: 13 residues. Here the CDR3 DNA reads TGTGCCAGCAGTGTACGTTACAGGGGCGAGCAGTACTTC. It yields the protein CASSVRYRGEQYF.

CDR3 nucleotides: TGTGCCAGCAGCCCCCGCTGGGGGACAGGGGGTGAAAAACTGTTTTTT. Residues: CASSPRWGTGGEKLFF. The J gene is TRBJ1-4, the V gene TRBV5-5, with 11 bases matching TRBD1. The germline V gene has CDR1 SGHKS and CDR2 YYEKEE (reference sequence). V lost 4 bases and J lost 7; bases outside the gene matches: 9. The CDR3 runs to 16 residues.

This chain connects TRBV9 to TRBJ1-1; the D is unclear. Germline CDR1 SGDLS, CDR2 YYNGEE. The V end lost 0 bases, the J end lost 7 bases, and 13 bases lay between the germline ends. There are 14 residues in the CDR3. CDR3 loop: CASSVDGWPNEAFF. As DNA, the CDR3 is TGTGCCAGCAGCGTAGATGGTTGGCCGAATGAAGCTTTCTTT.

The chain employs TRBV25-1 and TRBJ1-2; D is ambiguous. The CDR3 length is 12 residues. The V gene's germline CDR1 is MGHDK and CDR2 SYGVNS. Trimming pared 0 bases from V and 8 bases from J, leaving 7 bases between. DNA of the CDR3: TGTGCCAGCAGTGAATATGGAGAAGGCTACACCTTC. It encodes CASSEYGEGYTF.

In its sample, this clone was seen a few times. The chain links TRBV27 to TRBJ2-1; 7 nucleotides agree with TRBD2. V was clipped by 5 bases and J by 3 bases; unmatched bases: 10. The length of the CDR3 is 16 residues. Germline values: CDR1 MNHEY, CDR2 SMNVEV (reference sequence). CDR3 sequence: CASSTLSASGYNEQFF. The CDR3, as DNA: TGTGCCAGCAGTACACTCTCGGCTAGCGGCTACAATGAGCAGTTCTTC.

This rearrangement joins TRBV9 to TRBJ2-1; 7 positions match TRBD1. V lost 4 bases and J lost 0; bases outside the gene matches: 7. This CDR3 is built from 16 residues. Per germline, CDR1 SGDLS and CDR2 YYNGEE. CDR3 region: CASSPRQGNSYNEQFF. The DNA of the CDR3 is TGTGCCAGCAGCCCCCGACAGGGTAACTCCTACAATGAGCAGTTCTTC.

The CDR3 loop reads CASSGGSYEQYF. CDR3 in DNA: TGTGCCAGCTCAGGCGGCTCCTACGAGCAGTACTTC. This chain joins TRBV18 and TRBJ2-7; D ambiguous. The CDR3 is made up of 12 amino acids. V was pared by 5 bases and J by 0 bases, with 5 bases between. Germline V CDR1 and CDR2: KGHSH, LQKENI.

The chain has TRBV19 and TRBJ2-7, with D possibly being TRBD1 (5 bases). There are 13 residues in the CDR3. Trimming pared 4 bases from V and 2 bases from J, leaving 9 bases between. Per the germline V gene, CDR1 is LNHDA and CDR2 is SQIVND (reference sequence). The CDR3 sequence is CASSRQPPYEQYF. As DNA, the CDR3 is TGTGCCAGTAGTAGACAGCCCCCCTACGAGCAGTACTTC.